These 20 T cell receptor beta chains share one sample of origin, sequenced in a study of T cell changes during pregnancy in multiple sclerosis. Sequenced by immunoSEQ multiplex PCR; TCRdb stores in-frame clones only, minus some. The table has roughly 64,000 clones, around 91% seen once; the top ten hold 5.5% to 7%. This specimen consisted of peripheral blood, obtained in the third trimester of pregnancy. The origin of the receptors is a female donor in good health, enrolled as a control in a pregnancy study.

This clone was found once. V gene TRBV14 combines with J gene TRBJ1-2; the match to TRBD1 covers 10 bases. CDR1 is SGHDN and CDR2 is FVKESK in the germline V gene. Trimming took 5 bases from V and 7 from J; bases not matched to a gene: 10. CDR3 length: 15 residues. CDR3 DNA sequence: TGTGCCAGCAGCGTAGGACAGGGGGGAGCACGTGGCTACACCTTC. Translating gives CASSVGQGGARGYTF.

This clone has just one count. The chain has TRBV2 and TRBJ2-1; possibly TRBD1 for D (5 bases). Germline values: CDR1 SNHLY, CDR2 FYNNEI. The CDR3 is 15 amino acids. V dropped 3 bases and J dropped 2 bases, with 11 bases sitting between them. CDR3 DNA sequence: TGTGCCAGCAGTGACTTCCAGGGAACCTACAATGAGCAGTTCTTC. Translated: CASSDFQGTYNEQFF. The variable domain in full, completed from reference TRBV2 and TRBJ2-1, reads EPEVTQTPSHQVTQMGQEVILRCVPISNHLYFYWYRQILGQKVEFLVSFYNNEISEKSEIFDDQFSVERPDGSNFTLKIRSTKLEDSAMYFCASSDFQGTYNEQFFGPGTRLTVL.

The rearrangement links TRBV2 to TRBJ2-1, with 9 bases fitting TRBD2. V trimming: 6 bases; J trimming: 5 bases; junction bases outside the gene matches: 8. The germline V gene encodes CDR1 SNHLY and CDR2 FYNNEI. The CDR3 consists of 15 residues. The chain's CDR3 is CASRSSGSRNNEQFF. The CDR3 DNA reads TGTGCCAGCAGGAGTAGCGGGAGTCGAAACAATGAGCAGTTCTTC.

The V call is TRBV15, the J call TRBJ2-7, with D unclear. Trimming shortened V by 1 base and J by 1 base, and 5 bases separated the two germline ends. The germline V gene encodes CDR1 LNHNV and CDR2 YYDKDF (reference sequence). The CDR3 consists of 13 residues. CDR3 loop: CATSRATSYEQYF. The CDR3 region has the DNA TGTGCCACCAGCAGAGCGACATCCTACGAGCAGTACTTC.

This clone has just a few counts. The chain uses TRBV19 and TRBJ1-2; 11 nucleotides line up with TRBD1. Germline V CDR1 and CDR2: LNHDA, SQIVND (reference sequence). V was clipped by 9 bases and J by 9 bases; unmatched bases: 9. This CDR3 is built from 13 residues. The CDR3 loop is CASGGQGANRYTF. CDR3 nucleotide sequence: TGTGCCAGCGGCGGACAGGGGGCTAATCGCTACACCTTC.

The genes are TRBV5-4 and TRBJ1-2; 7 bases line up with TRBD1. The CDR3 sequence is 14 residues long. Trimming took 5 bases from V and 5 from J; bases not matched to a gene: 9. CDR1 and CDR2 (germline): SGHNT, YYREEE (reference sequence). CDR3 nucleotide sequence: TGTGCCAGCAGGCTCACAGGGGTTCGATATGGCTACACCTTC. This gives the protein CASRLTGVRYGYTF.

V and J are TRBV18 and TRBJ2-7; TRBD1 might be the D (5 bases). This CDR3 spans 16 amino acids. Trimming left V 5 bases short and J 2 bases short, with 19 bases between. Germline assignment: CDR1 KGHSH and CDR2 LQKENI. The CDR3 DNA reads TGTGCCAGCTCAACCACCATGTCAGGGAAGGCCTACGAGCAGTACTTC. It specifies CASSTTMSGKAYEQYF.

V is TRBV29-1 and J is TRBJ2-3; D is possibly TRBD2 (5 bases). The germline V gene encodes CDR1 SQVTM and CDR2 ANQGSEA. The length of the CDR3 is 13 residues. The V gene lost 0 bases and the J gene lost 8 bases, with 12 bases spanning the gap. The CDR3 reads CSVEESPGFTQYF. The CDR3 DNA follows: TGCAGCGTTGAAGAATCCCCGGGGTTTACGCAGTATTTT.

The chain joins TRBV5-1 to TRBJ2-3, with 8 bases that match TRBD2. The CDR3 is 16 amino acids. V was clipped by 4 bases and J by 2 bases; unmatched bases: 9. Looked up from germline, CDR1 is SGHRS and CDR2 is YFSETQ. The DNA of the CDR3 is TGCGCCAGCAGCCCCTCGGGACTAGAGGCCACAGATACGCAGTATTTT. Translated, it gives CASSPSGLEATDTQYF.

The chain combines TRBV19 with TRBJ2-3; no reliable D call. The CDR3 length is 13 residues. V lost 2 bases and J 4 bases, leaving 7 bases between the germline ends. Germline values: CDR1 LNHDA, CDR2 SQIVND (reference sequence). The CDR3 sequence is CASSISVPDTQYF. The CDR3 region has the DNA TGTGCCAGTAGTATATCCGTCCCAGATACGCAGTATTTT.

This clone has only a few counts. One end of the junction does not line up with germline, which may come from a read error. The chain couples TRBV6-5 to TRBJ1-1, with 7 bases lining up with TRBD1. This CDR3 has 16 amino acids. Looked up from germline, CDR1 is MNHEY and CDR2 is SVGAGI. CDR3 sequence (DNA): TGTGCCAGCAGTAACTCCCGGGGACAGTCGAACACTGAAGCTTTCTTT. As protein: CASSNSRGQSNTEAFF.

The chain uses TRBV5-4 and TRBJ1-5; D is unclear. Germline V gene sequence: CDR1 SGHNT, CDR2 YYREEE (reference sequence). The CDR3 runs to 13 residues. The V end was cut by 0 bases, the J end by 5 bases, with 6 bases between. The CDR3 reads CASSLAGDQPQHF. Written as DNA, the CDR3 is TGTGCCAGCAGCTTGGCCGGGGATCAGCCCCAGCATTTT.

DNA of the CDR3: TGTGCCAGCAGCCTCTATGTGGGAGTGGCCTACAATGAGCAGTTCTTC. Translating gives CASSLYVGVAYNEQFF. V and J are TRBV14 and TRBJ2-1, with a weak D call TRBD2 (5 bases). CDR1 is SGHDN and CDR2 is FVKESK in the germline V gene. V shed 4 bases and J shed 2 bases, with 15 bases lying between them. The length of the CDR3 is 16 residues.

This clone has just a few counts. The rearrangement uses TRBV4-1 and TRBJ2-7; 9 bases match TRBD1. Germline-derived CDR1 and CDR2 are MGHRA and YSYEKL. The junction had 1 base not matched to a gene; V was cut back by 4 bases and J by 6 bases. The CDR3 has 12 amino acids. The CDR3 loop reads CASSPTGGEQYF. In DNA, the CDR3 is TGCGCCAGCAGCCCGACAGGGGGCGAGCAGTACTTC.

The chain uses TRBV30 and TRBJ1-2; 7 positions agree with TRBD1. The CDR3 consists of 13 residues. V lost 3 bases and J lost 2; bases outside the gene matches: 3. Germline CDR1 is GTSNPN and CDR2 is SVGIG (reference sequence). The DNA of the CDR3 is TGTGCCTGGAGACGACAGGGAAACTATGGCTACACCTTC. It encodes CAWRRQGNYGYTF.

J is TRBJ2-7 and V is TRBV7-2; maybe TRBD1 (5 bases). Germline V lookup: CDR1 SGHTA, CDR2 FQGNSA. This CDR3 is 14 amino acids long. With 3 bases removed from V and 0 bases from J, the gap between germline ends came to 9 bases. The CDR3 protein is CASSLTVASYEQYF. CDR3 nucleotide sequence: TGTGCCAGCAGCTTGACAGTAGCCTCCTACGAGCAGTACTTC.

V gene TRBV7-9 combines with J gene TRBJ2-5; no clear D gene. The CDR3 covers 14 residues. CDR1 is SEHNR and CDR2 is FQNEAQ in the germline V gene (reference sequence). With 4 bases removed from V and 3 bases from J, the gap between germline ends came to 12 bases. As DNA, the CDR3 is TGTGCCAGCAGCTCCGCCCCGATAGAAGAGACCCAGTACTTC. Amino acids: CASSSAPIEETQYF.

The CDR3 sequence is CASSIVQRGYNEQFF. The CDR3 bases are TGTGCCAGTAGTATAGTGCAGAGGGGGTACAATGAGCAGTTCTTC. This chain joins TRBV19 and TRBJ2-1, with D possibly matching TRBD1 (6 bases). This CDR3 is built from 15 residues. V lost 1 base and J 4 bases, leaving 11 bases between the germline ends. Germline V CDR1 and CDR2: LNHDA, SQIVND (reference sequence).

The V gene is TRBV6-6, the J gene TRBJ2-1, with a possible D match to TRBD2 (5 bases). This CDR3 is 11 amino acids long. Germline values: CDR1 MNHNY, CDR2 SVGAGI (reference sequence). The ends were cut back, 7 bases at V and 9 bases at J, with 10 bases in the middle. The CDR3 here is CASTRTFEQFF. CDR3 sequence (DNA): TGTGCCAGCACCAGGACTTTTGAGCAGTTCTTC.

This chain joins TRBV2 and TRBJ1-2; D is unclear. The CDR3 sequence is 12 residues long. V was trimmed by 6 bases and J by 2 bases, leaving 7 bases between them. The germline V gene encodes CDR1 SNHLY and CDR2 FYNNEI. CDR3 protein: CASREENYGYTF. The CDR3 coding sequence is TGTGCCAGCAGGGAGGAGAACTATGGCTACACCTTC.